This T cell receptor beta chain was profiled in a study of patients and donors after allogeneic stem cell transplantation. There are many counts of this clonotype. Germline-derived CDR1 and CDR2 are LGHDT and YNNKEL (reference sequence). The V and J ends lost 4 bases and 6 bases, in that order; junction bases with no gene match: 14. There are 17 residues in the CDR3. TCRdb itself ran the RT-PCR reads through MiXCR, one entry per CDR3 protein. This sample has 8,500 to 13,000 distinct CDR3 sequences, with roughly a fifth found just once. The source material was blood, either unsorted or a sorted T cell fraction (not recorded which). This clonotype originated in a human donor who was either an allogeneic HSCT recipient or a stem cell or donor lymphocyte infusion donor (not recorded which). It is not recorded whose cells these are; they may come from a transplant donor. The V call is TRBV3-1, the J call TRBJ1-3, with 8 bases matching TRBD1. CDR3 nucleotide sequence: TGTGCCAGCAGCCTGAACCCAACAGGGGGTAACATAAACACCATATATTTT. This gives the protein CASSLNPTGGNINTIYF.